Listed below are T cell receptor beta chains from one sample, sequenced in a study of metastatic and nonmetastatic thyroid tumors. From the PCR reads, TCRdb re-called clones with MiXCR. The table has about 25,000 clones, 15% to 20% seen once; the top ten hold approximately 4.6%. The sample comprised blood. Receptor source: a male donor with papillary thyroid cancer or a benign thyroid nodule (not recorded which). Some clones in this sample may be carry-over from other donors' samples. Each CDR3 is given with its conserved first and last residue. A D gene is named only where the DNA matches it firmly. The size of a clone is reported for some rows only, either as once, few or many, or as a class for expanded clones.

>TRBJ1-1|.|TRBV19|15|.
TGTGCCAGTAGCCCCCGTAAAGGTGGGAACACTGAAGCTTTCTTT
CASSPRKGGNTEAFF
>TRBJ2-3|.|TRBV20-1|14|.
TGCAGTTCTAGAGTGTCCCCGACCTCAGATACGCAGTATTTT
CSSRVSPTSDTQYF
>TRBJ1-1|.|TRBV28|12|few
TGTGCCAGCAGTTCATCGGTTTCTGAAGCTTTCTTT
CASSSSVSEAFF
>TRBJ1-6|.|TRBV6-5|15|medium-sized
TGTGCCAGCAGTTACAGGGGCATCAATAATTCACCCCTCCACTTT
CASSYRGINNSPLHF
>TRBJ1-6|TRBD1|TRBV19|14|few
TGTGCCAGTAGTACCGGGACAGGGGACTCACCCCTCCACTTT
CASSTGTGDSPLHF
>TRBJ2-7|.|TRBV20-1|12|.
TGCAGTGCTAGAGATCGTGACTACGAGCAGTACTTC
CSARDRDYEQYF
>TRBJ1-5|.|TRBV19|15|many
TGTGCCAGTAGTACCCGGTTTAGGAAGAATCAGCCCCAGCATTTT
CASSTRFRKNQPQHF
>TRBJ1-2|TRBD1|TRBV5-4|13|many
TGTGCCAGCAGATTAGGAGGGGGCGCGGGCTACACCTTC
CASRLGGGAGYTF
>TRBJ2-7|.|TRBV7-9|15|.
TGTGCCAGCAGCTCCGTGACTCCCCTGAGTAACGAGCAGTACTTC
CASSSVTPLSNEQYF
>TRBJ2-7|TRBD1|TRBV29-1|13|many
TGCAGCGTCCTCCCCGACAGGGCCTACGAGCAGTACTTC
CSVLPDRAYEQYF
>TRBJ1-6|TRBD1|TRBV19|18|.
TGTGCCAGTAGTCCGGATCAGGGGGCGCCTGCCTATAATTCACCCCTCCACTTT
CASSPDQGAPAYNSPLHF
>TRBJ2-1|.|TRBV30|14|.
TGTGCCTGGAGTGTAGGAAGGGGGGGCAATGAGCAGTTCTTC
CAWSVGRGGNEQFF
>TRBJ1-3|.|TRBV4-1|18|many
TGCGCCAGCAGCCAAATCGACATGGGGATGACTTCTGGAAACACCATATATTTT
CASSQIDMGMTSGNTIYF
>TRBJ1-2|.|TRBV7-9|14|many
TGTGCCAGCAGCTTACCCGGAAACGATTATGGCTACACCTTC
CASSLPGNDYGYTF
>TRBJ1-1|.|TRBV20-1|10|.
TGCAGTGCTGGACCCAATGAAGCTTTCTTT
CSAGPNEAFF
>TRBJ2-1|.|TRBV19|16|.
TGTTCCAGTTTCTGCCCCCCCAGGGGCCCCTACAATGAGCAGTTCTTC
CSSFCPPRGPYNEQFF
>TRBJ2-6|.|TRBV7-3|15|many
TGTGCCAGCAGCCTAGGGGTAATTGGGGCCAACGTCCTGACTTTC
CASSLGVIGANVLTF
>TRBJ2-6|TRBD1|TRBV20-1|17|.
TGCAGTGCTAGAGTCCAGGGGGTTAATGATGGGGCCAACGTCCTGACTTTC
CSARVQGVNDGANVLTF
>TRBJ2-7|.|TRBV20-1|10|many
TGCAGTGCTATGAAGAGCGAGCAGTACTTC
CSAMKSEQYF
>TRBJ2-7|TRBD2|TRBV7-2|14|medium-sized
TGTGCCAGCAGCCCAGGACTAGTGTCCTACGAGCAGTACTTC
CASSPGLVSYEQYF
>TRBJ2-3|TRBD2|TRBV11-1|15|few
TGTGCCAGCAGCACCTCAGCGGGGGGGCCAAATACGCAGTATTTT
CASSTSAGGPNTQYF
>TRBJ1-1|.|TRBV29-1|13|many
TGCAGCGTTATGACAGCGATGAACACTGAAGCTTTCTTT
CSVMTAMNTEAFF
>TRBJ2-7|TRBD2|TRBV28|15|many
TGTGCCAGCAGTTTCCGGACTAGCGGGAGCAAAAAGCAGTACTTC
CASSFRTSGSKKQYF
>TRBJ2-1|TRBD2|TRBV10-2|19|many
TGCGCCAGCAGTCCAGGGTGGGCTAGCGGGGTGAGCTCCTACAATGAGCAGTTCTTC
CASSPGWASGVSSYNEQFF
>TRBJ2-4|.|TRBV30|13|few
TGTGCCTGGAGTGTCGGATCCAAAAACATTCAGTACTTC
CAWSVGSKNIQYF
>TRBJ2-7|.|TRBV6-1|18|.
TGTGCCAGCAGTGAAGGGCCCCCCCTCGGGGGATCTACCTACGAGCAGTACTTC
CASSEGPPLGGSTYEQYF
>TRBJ1-6|.|TRBV30|13|.
TGTGCCTGGAGTGTACCGGGGAATTCACCCCTCCACTTT
CAWSVPGNSPLHF
>TRBJ2-2|.|TRBV7-3|16|many
TGTGCCAGCAGCTTAGGTGGGCCGGGGGACACCGGGGAGCTGTTTTTT
CASSLGGPGDTGELFF
>TRBJ1-5|TRBD1|TRBV18|16|.
TGTGCCAGCTCAGGGACAGGGGGCAGACGCAATCAGCCCCAGCATTTT
CASSGTGGRRNQPQHF
>TRBJ2-7|.|TRBV10-3|14|medium-sized
TGTGCCATCAGTGAGTGGGGGGGCCCCTACGAGCAGTACTTC
CAISEWGGPYEQYF
>TRBJ1-2|.|TRBV15|16|many
TGTGCCACCAGCAGAGTTTACGGTGCCGAGGATCGTGGCTACACCTTC
CATSRVYGAEDRGYTF
>TRBJ1-1|.|TRBV5-1|15|many
TGCGCCAGCAGCTTGGAGGGTTTAGGAGACACTGAAGCTTTCTTT
CASSLEGLGDTEAFF
>TRBJ2-7|.|TRBV6-1|12|.
TGTGCCAGCAGTGAAGCTATGGCAGGAGGAGGCTTC
CASSEAMAGGGF
>TRBJ2-2|TRBD1|TRBV18|16|.
TGTGCCAGCTCACTCCGGACAGGGGGTGACACCGGGGAGCTGTTTTTT
CASSLRTGGDTGELFF
>TRBJ2-7|.|TRBV5-6|13|many
TGTGCCAGCAGCTTGGCAGGGATCCACGAGCAGTACTTC
CASSLAGIHEQYF
>TRBJ2-5|TRBD1|TRBV27|15|few
TGTCCCATCAGTTTATCGCAGGGGGCTTGGGAGACCCAGTACTTC
CPISLSQGAWETQYF
>TRBJ2-7|.|TRBV12-3/TRBV12-4|13|few
TGTGCCAGCAGTTGGGGACTGGACTACGAGCAGTACTTC
CASSWGLDYEQYF
>TRBJ2-7|TRBD2|TRBV11-2|16|.
TGTGCCAGCAGCTCTTTAGCAACCCAGGGAGGGAGGGAGCAGTACTTC
CASSSLATQGGREQYF
>TRBJ1-1|.|TRBV2|13|many
TGTGCCAGCACCTCGGGGGAGGGGGTTGAAGCTTTCTTT
CASTSGEGVEAFF
>TRBJ2-2|.|TRBV6-1|15|.
TGTGCCAGCAGATTGGGGGGAGGGGGCACCGGGGAGCTGTTTTTT
CASRLGGGGTGELFF
>TRBJ2-1|TRBD2|TRBV19|16|.
TGTGCCAGTAGGCCGTCTAGCGGGCTAACCTACAATGAGCAGTTCTTC
CASRPSSGLTYNEQFF
>TRBJ2-3|TRBD2|TRBV6-1|16|few
TGTGCCAGTTCCCCGACTAGCGGGCCCATCACAGATACGCAGTATTTT
CASSPTSGPITDTQYF
>TRBJ2-5|TRBD1|TRBV5-5|14|many
TGTGCCAGCAGCTGGGGACAGTACCAAGAGACCCAGTACTTC
CASSWGQYQETQYF
>TRBJ1-2|.|TRBV5-8|15|many
TGTGCCAGCAGCTCCCTTCTGGCCAGGGTAGATGGCTACACCTTC
CASSSLLARVDGYTF
>TRBJ1-5|.|TRBV24-1|13|many
TGTGCCACCAGTGATGGGAGTCATCAGCCCCAGCATTTT
CATSDGSHQPQHF
>TRBJ2-1|.|TRBV3-1|11|many
TGTGCCAGCAGCCGGTACAATGAGCAGTTCTTC
CASSRYNEQFF
>TRBJ2-2|TRBD2|TRBV6-1|15|medium-sized
TGTGCCAGCACCCGGGGAGGGCTTTGGACCGGGGAGCTGTTTTTT
CASTRGGLWTGELFF